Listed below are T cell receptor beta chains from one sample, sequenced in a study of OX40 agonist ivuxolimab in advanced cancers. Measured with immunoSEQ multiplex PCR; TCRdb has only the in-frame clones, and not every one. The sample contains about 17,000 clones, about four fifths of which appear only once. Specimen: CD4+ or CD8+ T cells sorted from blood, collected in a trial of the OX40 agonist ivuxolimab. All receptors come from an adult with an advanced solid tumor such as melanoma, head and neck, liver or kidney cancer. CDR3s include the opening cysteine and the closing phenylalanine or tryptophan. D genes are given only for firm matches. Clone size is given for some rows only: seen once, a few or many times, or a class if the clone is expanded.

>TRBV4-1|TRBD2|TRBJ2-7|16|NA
CASSQRLAGGTYEQYF
TGCGCCAGCAGCCAACGACTAGCGGGAGGCACCTACGAGCAGTACTTC
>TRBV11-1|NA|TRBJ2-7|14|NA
CASSPDGFSYEQYF
TGTGCCAGCAGCCCTGACGGCTTCTCCTACGAGCAGTACTTC
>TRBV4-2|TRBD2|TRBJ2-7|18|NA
CASSQYGARTSGRYEQYF
TGTGCCAGCAGCCAGTATGGCGCCCGGACTAGCGGGAGATACGAGCAGTACTTC
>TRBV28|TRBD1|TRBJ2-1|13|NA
CASSLVTGDLQFF
TGTGCCAGCAGTTTGGTAACAGGGGATTTGCAGTTCTTC
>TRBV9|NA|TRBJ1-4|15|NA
CASSDRDGINEKLFF
TGTGCCAGCAGCGACAGGGACGGAATTAATGAAAAACTGTTTTTT
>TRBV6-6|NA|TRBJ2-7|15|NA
CASSLKGGRNSEQYF
TGTGCCAGCAGTTTGAAGGGGGGTCGGAACTCCGAGCAGTACTTC
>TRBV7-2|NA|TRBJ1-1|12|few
CASSFLGHEAFF
TGTGCCAGCAGCTTCCTTGGGCATGAAGCTTTCTTT
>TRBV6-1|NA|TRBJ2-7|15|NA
CASSEAPSTIYEQYF
TGTGCCAGCAGTGAAGCGCCCTCGACTATCTACGAGCAGTACTTC
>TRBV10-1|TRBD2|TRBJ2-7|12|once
CASSAASGEQYF
TGCGCCAGCAGTGCCGCTAGCGGAGAGCAGTACTTC
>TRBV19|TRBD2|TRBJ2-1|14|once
CASSIAGLVNEQFF
TGTGCCAGTAGTATTGCGGGACTAGTAAATGAGCAGTTCTTC
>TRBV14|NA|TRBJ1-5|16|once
CASSQDWGGAGQPQHF
TGTGCCAGCAGCCAAGATTGGGGGGGAGCCGGTCAGCCCCAGCATTTT
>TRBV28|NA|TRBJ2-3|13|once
CASSLIGTDTQYF
TGTGCCAGCAGTTTAATAGGGACGGATACGCAGTATTTT
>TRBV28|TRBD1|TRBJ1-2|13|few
CASSSRQGGGYTF
TGTGCCAGCAGCTCCCGACAGGGCGGGGGCTACACCTTC
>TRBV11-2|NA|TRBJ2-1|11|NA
CASSDHNEQFF
TGTGCCAGCAGCGACCACAATGAGCAGTTCTTC
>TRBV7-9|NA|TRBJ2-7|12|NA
CASSRDNYEQYF
TGTGCCAGCAGCAGAGACAACTACGAGCAGTACTTC
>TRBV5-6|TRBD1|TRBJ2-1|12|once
CASSLGTGEQFF
TGTGCCAGCAGCTTGGGGACAGGGGAGCAGTTCTTC
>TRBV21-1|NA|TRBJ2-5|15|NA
CASILPTGVQETQYF
TGTGCCAGCATTCTACCGACCGGGGTTCAAGAGACCCAGTACTTC